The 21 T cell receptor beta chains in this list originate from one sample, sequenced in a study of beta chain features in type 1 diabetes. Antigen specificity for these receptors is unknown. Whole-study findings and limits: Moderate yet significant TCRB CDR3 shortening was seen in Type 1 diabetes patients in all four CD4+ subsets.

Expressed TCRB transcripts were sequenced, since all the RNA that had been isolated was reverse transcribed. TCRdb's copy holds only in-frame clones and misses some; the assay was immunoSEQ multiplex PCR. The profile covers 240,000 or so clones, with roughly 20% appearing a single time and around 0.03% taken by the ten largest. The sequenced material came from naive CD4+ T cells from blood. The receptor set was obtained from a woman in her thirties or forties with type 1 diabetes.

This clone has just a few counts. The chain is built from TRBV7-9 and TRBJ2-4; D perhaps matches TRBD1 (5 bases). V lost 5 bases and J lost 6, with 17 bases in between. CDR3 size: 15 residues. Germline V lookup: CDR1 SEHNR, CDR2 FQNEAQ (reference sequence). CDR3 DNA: TGTGCCAGCAGCCCCCGTGCCCAGGGTGGAAACATTCAGTACTTC. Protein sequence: CASSPRAQGGNIQYF.

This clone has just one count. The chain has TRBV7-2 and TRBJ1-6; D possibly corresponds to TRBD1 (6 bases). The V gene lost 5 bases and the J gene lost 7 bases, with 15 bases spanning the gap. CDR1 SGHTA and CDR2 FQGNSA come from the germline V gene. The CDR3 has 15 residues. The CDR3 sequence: CASSLQEGGNSPLHF. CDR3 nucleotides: TGTGCCAGCAGCCTTCAAGAGGGGGGGAATTCACCCCTCCACTTT. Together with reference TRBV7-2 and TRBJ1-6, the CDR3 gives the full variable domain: GAGVSQSPSNKVTEKGKDVELRCDPISGHTALYWYRQSLGQGLEFLIYFQGNSAPDKSGLPSDRFSAERTGGSVSTLTIQRTQQEDSAVYLCASSLQEGGNSPLHFGNGTRLTVT.

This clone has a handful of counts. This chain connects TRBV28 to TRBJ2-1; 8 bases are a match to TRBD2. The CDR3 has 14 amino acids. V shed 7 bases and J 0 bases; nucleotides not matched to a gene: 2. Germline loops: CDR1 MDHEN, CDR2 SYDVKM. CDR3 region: CASILADSYNEQFF. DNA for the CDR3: TGTGCCAGCATACTAGCGGACTCCTACAATGAGCAGTTCTTC.

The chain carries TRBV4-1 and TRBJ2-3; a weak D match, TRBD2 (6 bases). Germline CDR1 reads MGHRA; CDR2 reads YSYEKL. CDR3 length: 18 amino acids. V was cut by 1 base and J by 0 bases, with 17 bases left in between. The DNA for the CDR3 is TGCGCCAGCAGCCAAGGGGGGGTAGCGGAGCCTAGCACAGATACGCAGTATTTT. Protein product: CASSQGGVAEPSTDTQYF.

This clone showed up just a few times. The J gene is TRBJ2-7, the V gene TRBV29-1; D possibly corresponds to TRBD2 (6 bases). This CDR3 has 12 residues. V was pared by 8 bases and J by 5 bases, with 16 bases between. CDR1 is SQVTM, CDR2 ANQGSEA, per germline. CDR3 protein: CSTSGTSDEQYF. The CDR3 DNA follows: TGCAGCACCTCCGGGACTTCAGACGAGCAGTACTTC.

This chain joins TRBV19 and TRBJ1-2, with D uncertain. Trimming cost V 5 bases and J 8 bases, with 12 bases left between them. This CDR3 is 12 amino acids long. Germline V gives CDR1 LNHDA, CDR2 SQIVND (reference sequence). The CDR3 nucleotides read TGTGCCAGTAGTCAACGGACGGGGGGCTACACCTTC. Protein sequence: CASSQRTGGYTF.

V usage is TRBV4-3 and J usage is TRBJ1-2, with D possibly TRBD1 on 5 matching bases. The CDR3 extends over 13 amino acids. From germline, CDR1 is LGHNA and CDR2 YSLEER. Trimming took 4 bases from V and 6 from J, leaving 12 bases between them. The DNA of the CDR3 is TGCGCCAGCAGCCCCCGGACGGGGGATGGCTACACCTTC. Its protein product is CASSPRTGDGYTF.

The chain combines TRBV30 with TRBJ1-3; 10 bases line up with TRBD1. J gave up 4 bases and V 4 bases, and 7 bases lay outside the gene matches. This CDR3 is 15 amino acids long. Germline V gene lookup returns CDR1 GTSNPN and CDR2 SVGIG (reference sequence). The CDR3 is CAWTLGQGQGNTIYF. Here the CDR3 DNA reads TGTGCCTGGACCCTGGGACAGGGGCAGGGAAACACCATATATTTT.

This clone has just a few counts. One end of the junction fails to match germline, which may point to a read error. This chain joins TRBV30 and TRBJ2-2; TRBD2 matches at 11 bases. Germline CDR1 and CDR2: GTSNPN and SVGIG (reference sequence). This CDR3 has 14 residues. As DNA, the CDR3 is TGCGTCCTAGCGGGAGGCCAGGGCACCGGGGAGCTGTTTTTT. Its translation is CVLAGGQGTGELFF.

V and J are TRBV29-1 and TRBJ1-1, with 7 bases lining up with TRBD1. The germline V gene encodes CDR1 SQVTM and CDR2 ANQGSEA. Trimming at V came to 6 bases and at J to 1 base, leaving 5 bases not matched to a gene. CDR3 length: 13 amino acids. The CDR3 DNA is TGCAGCGTATGGGACAGAGCGAACACTGAAGCTTTCTTT. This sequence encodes CSVWDRANTEAFF.

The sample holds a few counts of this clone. The CDR3 DNA reads as TGTGCCAGCAGCCTGGCCGGGATGAACTATGGCTACACCTTC. Protein: CASSLAGMNYGYTF. The chain uses TRBV5-5 and TRBJ1-2, with unresolved D. The CDR3 has 14 amino acids. Germline CDR1 is SGHKS and CDR2 is YYEKEE (reference sequence). Trimming stripped 4 bases from V and 2 bases from J, with 12 bases between.

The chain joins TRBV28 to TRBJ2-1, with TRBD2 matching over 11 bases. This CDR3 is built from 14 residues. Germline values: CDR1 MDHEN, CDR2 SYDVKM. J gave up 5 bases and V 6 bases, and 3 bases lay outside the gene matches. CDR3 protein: CASRVAGGDNEQFF. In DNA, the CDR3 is TGTGCCAGCAGGGTAGCGGGGGGGGACAATGAGCAGTTCTTC.

CDR3 DNA sequence: TGTGCCAGCAGCTGGACAGGTACCGGGGAGCTGTTTTTT. Amino acids: CASSWTGTGELFF. The J gene is TRBJ2-2, the V gene TRBV5-6; 7 bases match TRBD1. CDR1 is SGHDT, CDR2 YYEEEE, per germline. This CDR3 comprises 13 residues. The ends lost 3 bases at V and 5 bases at J; junction bases unmatched: 1.

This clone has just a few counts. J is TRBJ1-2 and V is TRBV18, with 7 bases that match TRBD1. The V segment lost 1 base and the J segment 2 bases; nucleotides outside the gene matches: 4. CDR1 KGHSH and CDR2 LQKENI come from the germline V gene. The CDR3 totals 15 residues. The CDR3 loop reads CASSPQDRSNYGYTF. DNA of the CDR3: TGTGCCAGCTCACCACAGGACAGGAGCAACTATGGCTACACCTTC.

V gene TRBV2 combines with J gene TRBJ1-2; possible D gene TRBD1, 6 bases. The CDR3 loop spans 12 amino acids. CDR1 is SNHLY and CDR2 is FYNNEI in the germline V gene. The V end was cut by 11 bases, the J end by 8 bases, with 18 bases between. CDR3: CARAVQGQGYTF. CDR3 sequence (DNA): TGTGCCCGCGCTGTACAGGGTCAAGGCTACACCTTC.

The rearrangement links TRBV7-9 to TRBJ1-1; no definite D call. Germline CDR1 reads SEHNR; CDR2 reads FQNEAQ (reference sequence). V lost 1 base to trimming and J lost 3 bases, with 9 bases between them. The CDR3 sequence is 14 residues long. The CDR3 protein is CASSLVDWYTEAFF. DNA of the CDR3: TGTGCCAGCAGCTTAGTTGACTGGTACACTGAAGCTTTCTTT. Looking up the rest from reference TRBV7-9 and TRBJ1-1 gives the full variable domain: DTGVSQNPRHKITKRGQNVTFRCDPISEHNRLYWYRQTLGQGPEFLTYFQNEAQLEKSRLLSDRFSAERPKGSFSTLEIQRTEQGDSAMYLCASSLVDWYTEAFFGQGTRLTVV.

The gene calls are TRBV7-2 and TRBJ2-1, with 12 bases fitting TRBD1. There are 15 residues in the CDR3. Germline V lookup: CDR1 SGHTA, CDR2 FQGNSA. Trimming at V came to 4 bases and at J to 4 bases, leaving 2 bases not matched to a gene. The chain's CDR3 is CASSWGQGAYNEQFF. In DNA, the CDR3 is TGTGCCAGCAGCTGGGGACAGGGGGCTTACAATGAGCAGTTCTTC.

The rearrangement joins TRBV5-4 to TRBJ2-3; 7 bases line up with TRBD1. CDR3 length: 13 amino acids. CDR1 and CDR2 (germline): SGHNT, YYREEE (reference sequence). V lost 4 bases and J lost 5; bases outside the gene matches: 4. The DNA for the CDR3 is TGTGCCAGCAGCCCGGCAGGGGGAGATACGCAGTATTTT. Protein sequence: CASSPAGGDTQYF.

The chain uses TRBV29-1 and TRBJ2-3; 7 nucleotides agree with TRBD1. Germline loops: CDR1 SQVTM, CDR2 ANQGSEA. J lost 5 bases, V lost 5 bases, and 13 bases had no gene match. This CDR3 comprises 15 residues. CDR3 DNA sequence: TGCAGCGTTTACCAGGGGGTTCGACCCCAAGATACGCAGTATTTT. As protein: CSVYQGVRPQDTQYF.

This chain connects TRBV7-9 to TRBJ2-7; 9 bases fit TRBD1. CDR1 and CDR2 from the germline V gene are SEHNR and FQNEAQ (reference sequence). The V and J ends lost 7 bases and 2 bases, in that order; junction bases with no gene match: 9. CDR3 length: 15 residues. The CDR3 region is CASTFGQGLTYEQYF. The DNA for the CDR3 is TGTGCCAGCACCTTCGGACAGGGGCTCACCTACGAGCAGTACTTC. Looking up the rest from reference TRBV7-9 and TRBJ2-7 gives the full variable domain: DTGVSQNPRHKITKRGQNVTFRCDPISEHNRLYWYRQTLGQGPEFLTYFQNEAQLEKSRLLSDRFSAERPKGSFSTLEIQRTEQGDSAMYLCASTFGQGLTYEQYFGPGTRLTVT.

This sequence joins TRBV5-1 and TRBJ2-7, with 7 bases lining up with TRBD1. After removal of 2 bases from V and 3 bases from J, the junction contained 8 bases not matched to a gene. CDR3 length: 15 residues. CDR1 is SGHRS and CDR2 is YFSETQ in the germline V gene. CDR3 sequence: CASSLNRQGGYEQYF. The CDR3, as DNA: TGCGCCAGCAGCTTAAACCGACAGGGCGGCTACGAGCAGTACTTC.